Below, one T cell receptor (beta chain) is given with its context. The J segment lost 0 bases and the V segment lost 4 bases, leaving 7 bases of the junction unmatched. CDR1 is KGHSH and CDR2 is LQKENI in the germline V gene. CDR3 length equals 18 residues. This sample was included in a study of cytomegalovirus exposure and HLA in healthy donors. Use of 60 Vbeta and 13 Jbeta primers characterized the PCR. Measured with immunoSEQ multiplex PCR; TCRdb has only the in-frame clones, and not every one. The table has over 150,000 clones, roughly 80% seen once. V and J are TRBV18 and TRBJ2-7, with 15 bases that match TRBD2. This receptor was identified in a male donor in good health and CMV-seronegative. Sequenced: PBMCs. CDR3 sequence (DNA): TGTGCCAGCTCACAGGGGACTAGCGGGGGGACCACCTCCTACGAGCAGTACTTC. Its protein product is CASSQGTSGGTTSYEQYF.